Shown below are 18 T cell receptor beta chains from a single sample sequenced in a study of blood T cell repertoires in COVID-19. The assay was immunoSEQ multiplex PCR, and TCRdb's table has in-frame clones only and misses some. Of some 30,000 clones listed, nearly 90% are singletons. The sequenced sample was peripheral blood. The receptors come from a man aged 60 to 75 with active COVID-19.

This chain uses TRBV5-4 with TRBJ2-6; D is uncertain. Germline values: CDR1 SGHNT, CDR2 YYREEE (reference sequence). This CDR3 has 15 amino acids. V was pared by 1 base and J by 0 bases, with 5 bases between. The CDR3, as DNA: TGTGCCAGCAGCTTGTTCCGCTCTGGGGCCAACGTCCTGACTTTC. This gives the protein CASSLFRSGANVLTF.

V usage is TRBV5-1 and J usage is TRBJ2-3; tentative D call: TRBD2 (6 bases). Trimming removed 0 bases from V and 4 bases from J, with 12 bases in between. Germline V gives CDR1 SGHRS, CDR2 YFSETQ. The CDR3 consists of 15 residues. CDR3 amino acids: CASSLVDGGADTQYF. CDR3 sequence (DNA): TGCGCCAGCAGCTTGGTCGACGGGGGAGCAGATACGCAGTATTTT.

A single count supports this clone. The chain uses TRBV5-4 and TRBJ2-7; tentative D call: TRBD1 (7 bases). V lost 4 bases, J lost 3 bases, and 17 bases lay in between. The germline gives CDR1 SGHNT, CDR2 YYREEE (reference sequence). The CDR3 consists of 15 residues. CDR3 sequence: CASSAGQRIGYEQYF. In nucleotides, the CDR3 is TGTGCCAGCAGCGCGGGACAGCGGATCGGCTACGAGCAGTACTTC.

This clone showed up just once. The chain uses TRBV11-3 and TRBJ1-5; 7 bases match TRBD1. The CDR3 runs 18 residues. Trimming took 0 bases from V and 3 from J; bases not matched to a gene: 11. Germline V gives CDR1 SGHNT, CDR2 YENEEA. The CDR3 sequence: CASSLDPPGTVPNQPQHF. The CDR3 DNA is TGTGCCAGCAGCTTAGATCCACCCGGGACAGTACCCAATCAGCCCCAGCATTTT.

The rearrangement joins TRBV19 to TRBJ1-2, with TRBD1 matching over 8 bases. CDR1 and CDR2 (germline): LNHDA, SQIVND (reference sequence). V was clipped by 6 bases and J by 4 bases; unmatched bases: 10. The CDR3 has 15 residues. CDR3 in DNA: TGTGCCAGTAGCGGACAGGGAGTTGTCAGCTATGGCTACACCTTC. Protein: CASSGQGVVSYGYTF.

The J gene is TRBJ2-3, the V gene TRBV11-3; D call uncertain. This CDR3 is built from 14 residues. The V end lost 1 base, the J end lost 3 bases, and 8 bases lay between the germline ends. CDR1 and CDR2 from the germline V gene are SGHNT and YENEEA. CDR3 bases: TGTGCCAGCAGCTTAGGGAGACTTACAGATACGCAGTATTTT. Protein: CASSLGRLTDTQYF.

This sequence joins TRBV7-9 and TRBJ1-2; 10 bases fit TRBD1. The CDR3 covers 18 residues. J lost 4 bases, V lost 5 bases, and 16 bases had no gene match. Germline V CDR1 and CDR2: SEHNR, FQNEAQ (reference sequence). This chain's CDR3 is CASSQTRTGGQGSYGYTF. DNA for the CDR3: TGTGCCAGCAGCCAGACCCGGACAGGGGGACAGGGTAGCTATGGCTACACCTTC.

This chain joins TRBV7-2 and TRBJ1-1; D is possibly TRBD1 (6 bases). This CDR3 has 14 amino acids. Trimming pared 5 bases from V and 3 bases from J, leaving 13 bases between. Germline CDR1 is SGHTA and CDR2 is FQGNSA. The CDR3: CASSRDNRYTEAFF. The CDR3 DNA sequence: TGTGCCAGCAGCCGGGACAACCGATACACTGAAGCTTTCTTT.

The chain links TRBV5-1 to TRBJ2-4, with TRBD2 as a possible D gene (6 bases). Germline lookup yields CDR1 SGHRS and CDR2 YFSETQ. The CDR3 has 16 residues. The ends were cut back, 0 bases at V and 3 bases at J, with 13 bases in the middle. CDR3 sequence reads: CASSLGMAGSKNIQYF. CDR3 coding DNA: TGCGCCAGCAGCTTGGGAATGGCGGGGAGCAAAAACATTCAGTACTTC.

The rearrangement joins TRBV11-2 to TRBJ2-5, with D possibly matching TRBD2 (7 bases). This CDR3 comprises 11 residues. The germline V gene encodes CDR1 SGHAT and CDR2 FQNNGV. The V and J ends lost 9 bases and 5 bases respectively, with 10 bases between them. DNA of the CDR3: TGTGCCAGTGAGGGGGGGGAGACCCAGTACTTC. This codes for CASEGGETQYF. The entire variable domain, with the rest obtained from reference TRBV11-2 and TRBJ2-5, is as follows: EAGVAQSPRYKIIEKRQSVAFWCNPISGHATLYWYQQILGQGPKLLIQFQNNGVVDDSQLPKDRFSAERLKGVDSTLKIQPAKLEDSAVYLCASEGGETQYFGPGTRLLVL.

The chain couples TRBV19 to TRBJ2-7; 8 bases align to TRBD1. CDR1 LNHDA and CDR2 SQIVND come from the germline V gene (reference sequence). The CDR3 contains 15 residues. Unmatched junction bases numbered 7, after V lost 1 base and J lost 5 bases. CDR3 protein: CASSIAQDRVHEQYF. As DNA, the CDR3 is TGTGCCAGTAGTATAGCCCAGGACAGGGTACACGAGCAGTACTTC.

This chain uses TRBV19 with TRBJ1-2; tentatively, D is TRBD1 (5 bases). Germline-derived CDR1 and CDR2 are LNHDA and SQIVND (reference sequence). The V and J ends lost 5 bases and 0 bases respectively, with 13 bases between them. This CDR3 comprises 15 residues. The CDR3, as DNA: TGTGCCAGTAGTTCGGCAGGGCAAGCTAACTATGGCTACACCTTC. Its protein product is CASSSAGQANYGYTF.

The genes are TRBV19 and TRBJ1-3; the match to TRBD1 covers 8 bases. Germline V gene sequence: CDR1 LNHDA, CDR2 SQIVND (reference sequence). The CDR3 extends over 15 amino acids. V shed 4 bases, J shed 4 bases, and the junction held 6 bases outside the gene matches. The CDR3 is CASSTDRGRGNTIYF. As DNA, the CDR3 is TGTGCCAGTAGTACTGACAGGGGAAGGGGAAACACCATATATTTT. The whole variable domain, filled in from reference TRBV19 and TRBJ1-3, reads DGGITQSPKYLFRKEGQNVTLSCEQNLNHDAMYWYRQDPGQGLRLIYYSQIVNDFQKGDIAEGYSVSREKKESFPLTVTSAQKNPTAFYLCASSTDRGRGNTIYFGEGSWLTVV.

In this sample, this clone turned up a few times. The chain is built from TRBV2 and TRBJ2-7; 10 nucleotides agree with TRBD2. V lost 0 bases, J lost 4 bases, and 6 bases stayed unmatched. The CDR3 is made up of 16 amino acids. Germline values: CDR1 SNHLY, CDR2 FYNNEI. CDR3 protein: CASSEAGGAGGYEQYF. Written as DNA, the CDR3 is TGTGCCAGCAGTGAAGCAGGTGGAGCGGGGGGGTACGAGCAGTACTTC.

This chain uses TRBV4-2 with TRBJ1-6; a weak D match, TRBD1 (6 bases). Germline-derived CDR1 and CDR2 are LGHNA and YNFKEQ. The CDR3 is 14 residues long. Trimming pared 6 bases from V and 6 bases from J, leaving 12 bases between. CDR3 nucleotide sequence: TGTGCCAGCAGTCTTGACAGGTTTAATTCACCCCTCCACTTT. Residues: CASSLDRFNSPLHF.

The chain uses TRBV13 and TRBJ2-1, with D perhaps TRBD2 (6 bases). V was cut by 5 bases and J by 9 bases, with 14 bases left in between. The germline CDR1 and CDR2 sequences are PRHDT and FYEKMQ (reference sequence). The CDR3 runs 13 residues. CDR3 nucleotides: TGTGCCAGCAGCCCGACTCGGAGGGGTGAGCAGTTCTTC. Its protein product is CASSPTRRGEQFF.

This chain links TRBV6-5 with TRBJ1-4; D is unresolved. The CDR3 has 13 amino acids. Germline V gives CDR1 MNHEY, CDR2 SVGAGI. Deletions cut 5 bases from V and 8 bases from J, with 12 bases between. The CDR3: CASSLRGSEKLFF. The CDR3 DNA reads TGTGCCAGCAGTCTACGGGGAAGCGAAAAACTGTTTTTT.

This clone was seen a few times. The rearrangement uses TRBV19 and TRBJ1-1; 12 bases fit TRBD1. Germline-derived CDR1 and CDR2 are LNHDA and SQIVND (reference sequence). J gave up 0 bases and V 5 bases, and 4 bases lay outside the gene matches. The length of the CDR3 is 16 residues. The CDR3 here is CASSPGTGGLNTEAFF. Here the CDR3 DNA reads TGTGCCAGTAGTCCTGGGACAGGGGGCCTGAACACTGAAGCTTTCTTT.